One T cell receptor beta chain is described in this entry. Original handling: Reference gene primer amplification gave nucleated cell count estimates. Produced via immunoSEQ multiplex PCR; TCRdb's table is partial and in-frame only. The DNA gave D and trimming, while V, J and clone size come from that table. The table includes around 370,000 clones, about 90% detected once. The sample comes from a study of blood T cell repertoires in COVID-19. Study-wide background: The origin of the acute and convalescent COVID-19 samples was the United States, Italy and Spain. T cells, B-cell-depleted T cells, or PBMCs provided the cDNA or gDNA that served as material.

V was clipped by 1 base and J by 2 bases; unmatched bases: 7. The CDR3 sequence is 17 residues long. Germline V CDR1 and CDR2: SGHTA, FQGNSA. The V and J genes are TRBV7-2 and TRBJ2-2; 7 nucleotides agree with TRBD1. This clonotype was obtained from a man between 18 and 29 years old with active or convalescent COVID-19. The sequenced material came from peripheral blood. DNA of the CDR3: TGTGCCAGCAGCTTAGGAGGGTACAGGGGCAACACCGGGGAGCTGTTTTTT. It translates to CASSLGGYRGNTGELFF. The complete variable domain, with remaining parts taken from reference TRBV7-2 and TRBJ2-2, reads GAGVSQSPSNKVTEKGKDVELRCDPISGHTALYWYRQSLGQGLEFLIYFQGNSAPDKSGLPSDRFSAERTGGSVSTLTIQRTQQEDSAVYLCASSLGGYRGNTGELFFGEGSRLTVL.